The sequence of this TCR beta chain was determined in a study of blood T cell repertoires in COVID-19. Overall study: Sources were T cells, B-cell-depleted T cells, or PBMCs; the material itself was cDNA or gDNA.

Sequencing was performed with immunoSEQ multiplex PCR; in TCRdb, only in-frame clones are kept and a portion is missing. Of 95,000 or so clones in the sample, roughly 76% are singletons; the top ten hold around 4.7%. The CDR3 has 13 residues. CDR1 SGHRS and CDR2 YFSETQ come from the germline V gene. Unmatched junction bases numbered 9, after V lost 4 bases and J lost 11 bases. Enrolled during active infection, Seattle patients were then followed longitudinally. The source is a man older than 75 with COVID-19, enrolled during active disease. The sample consisted of peripheral blood. This sequence joins TRBV5-1 and TRBJ1-1; 9 bases fit TRBD1. CDR3 DNA: TGCGCCAGCAGCCGGGACAGGGCCCGGCATGCTTTCTTT. It translates to CASSRDRARHAFF.